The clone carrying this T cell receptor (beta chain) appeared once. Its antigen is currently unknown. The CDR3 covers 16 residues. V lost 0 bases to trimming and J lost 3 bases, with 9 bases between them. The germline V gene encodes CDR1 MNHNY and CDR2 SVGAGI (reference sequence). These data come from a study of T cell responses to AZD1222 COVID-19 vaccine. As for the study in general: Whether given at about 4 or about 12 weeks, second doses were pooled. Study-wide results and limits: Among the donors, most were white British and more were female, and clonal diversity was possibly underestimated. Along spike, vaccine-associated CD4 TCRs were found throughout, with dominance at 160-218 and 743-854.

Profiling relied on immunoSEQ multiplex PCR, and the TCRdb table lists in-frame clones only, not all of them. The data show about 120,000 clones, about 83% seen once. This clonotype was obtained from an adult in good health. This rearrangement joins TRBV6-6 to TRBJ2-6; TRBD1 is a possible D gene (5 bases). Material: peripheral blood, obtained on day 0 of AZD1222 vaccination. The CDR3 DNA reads TGTGCCAGCAGTTACTCGCCAGGGCGTGGGGCCAACGTCCTGACTTTC. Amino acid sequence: CASSYSPGRGANVLTF.